These 31 T cell receptor beta chains were all obtained from the same sample, sequenced in a study of OX40 agonist ivuxolimab in advanced cancers. Assay used: immunoSEQ multiplex PCR; TCRdb lists only in-frame clones, some missing. The sample yields approximately 80,000 clones, 80% to 95% seen once. The sequencing used CD4+ or CD8+ T cells sorted from blood, collected in a trial of the OX40 agonist ivuxolimab. The receptors shown here come from an adult with an advanced solid tumor such as melanoma, head and neck, liver or kidney cancer.

The CDR3 loop reads CASSPNMNTEAFF. In DNA, the CDR3 is TGTGCCAGCTCCCCTAATATGAACACTGAAGCTTTCTTT. The V call is TRBV18, the J call TRBJ1-1; no definite D call. This CDR3 is 13 amino acids long. V lost 6 bases and J 0 bases, leaving 8 bases between the germline ends. The germline gives CDR1 KGHSH, CDR2 LQKENI.

V is TRBV9 and J is TRBJ1-2, with 8 bases matching TRBD1. Germline assignment: CDR1 SGDLS and CDR2 YYNGEE. The junction had 15 bases not matched to a gene; V was cut back by 3 bases and J by 8 bases. This CDR3 spans 16 amino acids. In DNA form, the CDR3 reads TGTGCCAGCAGCGGAATCCCGGACAGGGACCTCAGAGGCTACACCTTC. It yields the protein CASSGIPDRDLRGYTF.

Here the CDR3 DNA reads TGTGCCAGCAGTTACGGGCAGGGGACCTACGAGCAGTACTTC. Amino acid sequence: CASSYGQGTYEQYF. The V and J genes are TRBV6-5 and TRBJ2-7, with D perhaps matching TRBD1 (6 bases). The CDR3 runs to 14 residues. V lost 2 bases and J lost 2, with 10 bases in between. Germline lookup yields CDR1 MNHEY and CDR2 SVGAGI.

V gene TRBV12-5 combines with J gene TRBJ1-2; D call uncertain. Per germline, CDR1 LGHNT and CDR2 FRNRAP. V lost 2 bases to trimming and J lost 3 bases, with 7 bases between them. The CDR3 covers 13 residues. CDR3 sequence: CASGLNNHYGYTF. The CDR3 nucleotides are TGTGCTAGTGGTTTGAACAACCACTATGGCTACACCTTC.

The V and J genes are TRBV18 and TRBJ1-2; D not resolved. Trimming stripped 1 base from V and 0 bases from J, with 12 bases between. The CDR3 contains 16 residues. The V gene's germline CDR1 is KGHSH and CDR2 LQKENI. The CDR3 sequence is CASSPQPSDTNYGYTF. The CDR3 DNA sequence: TGTGCCAGCTCACCACAGCCGAGTGATACTAACTATGGCTACACCTTC.

The table lists this clone with a count of one. The chain is built from TRBV18 and TRBJ1-2; tentative D call: TRBD1 (5 bases). CDR1 and CDR2 (germline): KGHSH, LQKENI. CDR3 length: 13 residues. V lost 1 base and J lost 8, with 11 bases in between. The CDR3 loop is CASSPQGTDGYTF. Here the CDR3 DNA reads TGTGCCAGCTCACCACAAGGGACGGACGGCTACACCTTC.

This chain uses TRBV25-1 with TRBJ2-1; D is uncertain. The V gene lost 6 bases and the J gene lost 5 bases, with 8 bases spanning the gap. The V gene's germline CDR1 is MGHDK and CDR2 SYGVNS. The length of the CDR3 is 12 residues. CDR3 amino acids: CASSLSDNEQFF. DNA for the CDR3: TGTGCCAGCAGCCTATCGGACAATGAGCAGTTCTTC. Using reference TRBV25-1 and TRBJ2-1 for the parts outside the CDR3, the full variable domain is EADIYQTPRYLVIGTGKKITLECSQTMGHDKMYWYQQDPGMELHLIHYSYGVNSTEKGDLSSESTVSRIRTEHFPLTLESARPSHTSQYLCASSLSDNEQFFGPGTRLTVL.

The chain combines TRBV6-5 with TRBJ1-2, with D perhaps TRBD1 (5 bases). The germline V and J ends were trimmed by 6 bases and 4 bases, with 18 bases remaining between them. The CDR3 consists of 15 residues. Looked up from germline, CDR1 is MNHEY and CDR2 is SVGAGI. This CDR3 is CASRPLDIFLYGYTF. The CDR3 nucleotides read TGTGCCAGCAGACCCCTGGACATATTTCTCTATGGCTACACCTTC.

The V call is TRBV5-1, the J call TRBJ1-1; D uncertain. This CDR3 has 16 amino acids. Trimming stripped 1 base from V and 1 base from J, with 14 bases between. Germline V gene data show CDR1 as SGHRS and CDR2 as YFSETQ. The CDR3 nucleotides read TGCGCCAGCAGCTTGTCGGCGGGTGTAGGGAACACTGAAGCTTTCTTT. Its translation: CASSLSAGVGNTEAFF.

This clone was counted between two and nine times. This chain uses TRBV7-3 with TRBJ2-7; D not certain. The CDR3 has 14 residues. In germline, CDR1 is SGHTA, CDR2 FQGTGA. Trimming pared 2 bases from V and 11 bases from J, leaving 19 bases between. CDR3 DNA sequence: TGTGCCAGCAGCTTATACGACGGAACTAACCAAAAGTACTTC. Translated, it gives CASSLYDGTNQKYF.

The chain links TRBV18 to TRBJ1-3; D is unresolved. The CDR3 is made up of 13 amino acids. CDR1 and CDR2 from the germline V gene are KGHSH and LQKENI. The V and J ends lost 6 bases and 2 bases respectively, with 8 bases between them. CDR3 DNA: TGTGCCAGCTCCCCGGGTGCTGGAAACACCATATATTTT. It encodes CASSPGAGNTIYF.

This rearrangement joins TRBV14 to TRBJ1-3, with D unclear. Germline CDR1 reads SGHDN; CDR2 reads FVKESK. The CDR3 spans 18 residues. V lost 3 bases to trimming and J lost 0 bases, with 18 bases between them. Written as DNA, the CDR3 is TGTGCCAGCAGCCAGGCAGGCCTAGGCTTACTCTCTGGAAACACCATATATTTT. Protein product: CASSQAGLGLLSGNTIYF.

The chain recombines TRBV21-1 with TRBJ2-7; TRBD1, the D gene given by the table, was not confirmed from the DNA. TRBV21-1 is labeled a pseudogene. This CDR3 is built from 16 residues. The CDR3 spells CASSKGDRGNSYEQYV. DNA of the CDR3: TGTGCCAGCAGCAAAGGTGACAGGGGGAACTCCTACGAGCAGTACGTC.

The gene calls are TRBV7-3 and TRBJ1-2, with D unresolved. V lost 4 bases and J lost 7, with 19 bases in between. Germline V gene lookup returns CDR1 SGHTA and CDR2 FQGTGA. The length of the CDR3 is 15 residues. The CDR3 coding sequence is TGTGCCAGCAGCTCAAGTCCTGACGGGTATTCTGGCTACACCTTC. Its translation is CASSSSPDGYSGYTF.

The gene calls are TRBV7-9 and TRBJ2-2, with 8 bases aligning to TRBD1. The CDR3 contains 14 residues. The germline V gene has CDR1 SEHNR and CDR2 FQNEAQ (reference sequence). The V gene end was trimmed by 8 bases and the J gene end by 4 bases; junction bases not matched to a gene: 6. The CDR3 protein is CASDPGTGTGELFF. CDR3 in DNA: TGTGCCAGCGATCCCGGGACAGGCACCGGGGAGCTGTTTTTT.

The chain combines TRBV18 with TRBJ1-1; D call uncertain. The V gene's germline CDR1 is KGHSH and CDR2 LQKENI. The CDR3 totals 13 residues. V dropped 3 bases and J dropped 5 bases, with 10 bases sitting between them. DNA for the CDR3: TGTGCCAGCTCACCCCGGGTAAGGACTGAAGCTTTCTTT. It specifies CASSPRVRTEAFF.

The chain employs TRBV5-5 and TRBJ1-6; possibly TRBD1 for D (5 bases). Germline V lookup: CDR1 SGHKS, CDR2 YYEKEE (reference sequence). With 5 bases removed from V and 0 bases from J, the gap between germline ends came to 15 bases. This CDR3 has 17 amino acids. The CDR3 DNA follows: TGTGCCAGCAGTCCTCAGGGACTTACCTCCTATAATTCACCCCTCCACTTT. Its translation is CASSPQGLTSYNSPLHF.

The V call is TRBV7-2, the J call TRBJ2-1; tentatively, D is TRBD1 (6 bases). The CDR3 has 15 amino acids. V shed 6 bases and J shed 12 bases, with 24 bases lying between them. Germline-derived CDR1 and CDR2 are SGHTA and FQGNSA. The CDR3 DNA reads TGTGCCAGCAGTTCCCTATCAGGGGCCGGTGCGGGGCAGTTCTTC. Its translation: CASSSLSGAGAGQFF.

V and J are TRBV2 and TRBJ2-3, with D tentatively TRBD1 (6 bases). Germline V gene data show CDR1 as SNHLY and CDR2 as FYNNEI. The CDR3 is 14 amino acids. V lost 6 bases and J lost 2, with 12 bases in between. CDR3 amino acids: CASRAGVHTDTQYF. The CDR3 nucleotides read TGTGCCAGCAGGGCAGGGGTGCACACAGATACGCAGTATTTT. The full variable domain, with the rest looked up from reference TRBV2 and TRBJ2-3, is EPEVTQTPSHQVTQMGQEVILRCVPISNHLYFYWYRQILGQKVEFLVSFYNNEISEKSEIFDDQFSVERPDGSNFTLKIRSTKLEDSAMYFCASRAGVHTDTQYFGPGTRLTVL.

A few counts support this clone. The chain carries TRBV19 and TRBJ1-1; D is uncertain. CDR3 length: 14 residues. Germline CDR1 reads LNHDA; CDR2 reads SQIVND (reference sequence). With 5 bases removed from V and 0 bases from J, the gap between germline ends came to 10 bases. CDR3 bases: TGTGCCAGTAGTGTAGTTGGCATGAACACTGAAGCTTTCTTT. Translation: CASSVVGMNTEAFF. Full variable domain (missing parts from reference TRBV19 and TRBJ1-1): DGGITQSPKYLFRKEGQNVTLSCEQNLNHDAMYWYRQDPGQGLRLIYYSQIVNDFQKGDIAEGYSVSREKKESFPLTVTSAQKNPTAFYLCASSVVGMNTEAFFGQGTRLTVV.

The chain is built from TRBV5-4 and TRBJ2-7; D is tentatively TRBD1 or TRBD2 (5 bases each). CDR1 is SGHNT and CDR2 is YYREEE in the germline V gene (reference sequence). This CDR3 spans 15 amino acids. The V end was cut by 4 bases, the J end by 3 bases, with 17 bases between. CDR3 nucleotides: TGTGCCAGCAGCATCGGGACGGACGCTCTCTACGAGCAGTACGTC. This translates into CASSIGTDALYEQYV.

V and J are TRBV4-1 and TRBJ1-6, with 7 positions matching TRBD1. Germline CDR1 reads MGHRA; CDR2 reads YSYEKL. V shed 4 bases, J shed 11 bases, and the junction held 5 bases outside the gene matches. CDR3 length: 13 residues. The CDR3 reads CASSRTGETPLHF. Written as DNA, the CDR3 is TGCGCCAGCAGCCGAACAGGGGAGACACCCCTCCACTTT.

The rearrangement uses TRBV9 and TRBJ2-7, with D unresolved. The V gene's germline CDR1 is SGDLS and CDR2 YYNGEE. V was cut by 4 bases and J by 6 bases, with 26 bases left in between. This CDR3 region has 17 residues. CDR3 region: CASSPSGIGDNRGEQYF. In DNA form, the CDR3 reads TGTGCCAGCAGCCCGTCTGGGATTGGTGACAACCGCGGCGAGCAGTACTTC.

The chain has TRBV2 and TRBJ1-2; D is perhaps TRBD1 (5 bases). The CDR3 covers 13 residues. Looked up from germline, CDR1 is SNHLY and CDR2 is FYNNEI. V was shortened by 4 bases and J by 6 bases, with 12 bases between the two germline ends. The CDR3 reads CASSVGRGDGYTF. For the CDR3, the DNA is TGTGCCAGCAGTGTAGGAAGGGGCGATGGCTACACCTTC.

CDR3: CASSPRDRQLYEQYF. Written as DNA, the CDR3 is TGTGCCAGCAGTCCTCGGGACAGGCAACTCTACGAGCAGTACTTC. The V and J genes are TRBV6-5 and TRBJ2-7; TRBD1 agrees at 8 bases. The CDR3 length is 15 residues. Germline-derived CDR1 and CDR2 are MNHEY and SVGAGI. V lost 5 bases to trimming and J lost 3 bases; unmatched junction nucleotides: 9.

V is TRBV4-1 and J is TRBJ1-6, with 7 bases lining up with TRBD1. V shed 6 bases, J shed 7 bases, and the junction held 9 bases outside the gene matches. The CDR3 loop spans 15 amino acids. CDR1 MGHRA and CDR2 YSYEKL come from the germline V gene. The CDR3 sequence: CASSPDRVNNSPLHF. CDR3 DNA sequence: TGCGCCAGCAGTCCCGACAGGGTGAACAATTCACCCCTCCACTTT.

This clone was seen a single time. V and J are TRBV11-2 and TRBJ1-2; 7 positions match TRBD1. The V segment lost 3 bases and the J segment 8 bases; nucleotides outside the gene matches: 21. Germline V gene lookup returns CDR1 SGHAT and CDR2 FQNNGV. The CDR3 sequence is 18 residues long. The chain's CDR3 is CASSFGPTLDRKYEGYTF. The CDR3 coding sequence is TGTGCCAGCAGCTTCGGACCCACTCTGGACAGGAAATATGAAGGCTACACCTTC.

The J gene is TRBJ1-5, the V gene TRBV6-6; TRBD1 is a possible D gene (6 bases). CDR3 length: 15 residues. Germline V gene sequence: CDR1 MNHNY, CDR2 SVGAGI (reference sequence). V lost 6 bases and J lost 3, with 15 bases in between. CDR3 loop: CASRTRTVSNQPQHF. In DNA form, the CDR3 reads TGTGCCAGCAGAACTCGGACAGTCTCCAATCAGCCCCAGCATTTT.

The V gene is TRBV14, the J gene TRBJ2-7; 10 bases fit TRBD1. Germline-derived CDR1 and CDR2 are SGHDN and FVKESK. The CDR3 sequence is 17 residues long. V lost 6 bases and J lost 4; bases outside the gene matches: 15. CDR3 loop: CASSRGTGDPAIYEQYF. The CDR3 DNA reads as TGTGCCAGCAGTCGAGGGACAGGGGATCCGGCGATATACGAGCAGTACTTC.

The V call is TRBV18, the J call TRBJ2-1; D is possibly TRBD1 (5 bases). CDR1 is KGHSH and CDR2 is LQKENI in the germline V gene. The CDR3 is 13 residues long. Trimming removed 8 bases at V and 7 bases at J, with 15 bases between. The CDR3 nucleotides read TGTGCCAGCACAGCAGGGATTTCGAATGAGCAGTTCTTC. Translating gives CASTAGISNEQFF.

The rearrangement joins TRBV7-9 to TRBJ2-6; D is uncertain. The V end was cut by 5 bases, the J end by 1 base, with 12 bases between. From germline, CDR1 is SEHNR and CDR2 FQNEAQ (reference sequence). This CDR3 is 16 amino acids long. CDR3 protein: CASSLPLGSGANVLTF. CDR3 DNA sequence: TGTGCCAGCAGCCTCCCTTTAGGGTCTGGGGCCAACGTCCTGACTTTC.